This TCR beta chain stems from a study of T cells in women clearing cervical HPV infection. Generated by immunoSEQ multiplex PCR, the TCRdb table keeps only in-frame clones and is missing some. This listing includes 23,000 or so clones. Sequenced material: blood buffy coat. The clonotype comes from a woman between 18 and 70 years old with a cervical HPV16 infection that either progressed to CIN3+ or cleared (not recorded which).

Incomplete CDR3 DNA: TGTGCCAGCAGCCCAACTAGCGGGGGAATCAATGAG. Translated, it gives CASSPTSGGINE. The CDR3 as a whole reads CASSPTSGGINEQFF. The chain is built from TRBV7-3 and TRBJ2-1; TRBD2 matches at 11 bases. Coverage ceases 3 residues before the CDR3 finishes, and the germline J gene fills in the end. Germline loops: CDR1 SGHTA, CDR2 FQGTGA. The CDR3 has 15 residues. Trimming at V came to 5 bases and at J to 6 bases, leaving 6 bases not matched to a gene.